This T cell receptor (beta chain) was retrieved from a study of T cells after yellow fever vaccination. As for the study in general: In the case of low-cell-number fractions, SMART-Seq v4 Ultra Low Input was used for preparation.

Study observations and caveats: After the booster, approximately 96% of CD4 and 88% of CD8 primary-response clones were re-detected.

Details on this clonotype: The antigen remains undetermined.

TCRdb reprocessed the 5' RACE reads via MiXCR and lists one record per CDR3 protein. The sample has around 550,000 distinct CDR3 sequences, approximately 21% seen once. The TCR originated in a man between 25 and 39 years old who received the YFV17D yellow fever vaccine. The specimen was PBMCs, collected 15 days after the yellow fever booster vaccination.

The CDR3 spells CASKQGASFEQYF. DNA of the CDR3: TGCGCCAGCAAACAGGGGGCGAGTTTCGAGCAGTACTTC. The chain links TRBV5-1 to TRBJ2-7; 9 bases align to TRBD1. J was trimmed by 6 bases and V by 6 bases; bases with no gene match: 7. Germline V gene data show CDR1 as SGHRS and CDR2 as YFSETQ. There are 13 residues in the CDR3.